The next 2 T cell receptor beta chains were all read from a single sample in a study of lymphopenia after photon versus proton radiotherapy. Assay: immunoSEQ multiplex PCR; the TCRdb copy retains only in-frame clones and omits some. The sample lists about 70,000 clones, more than 75% occurring once. Sequencing used peripheral blood, obtained from a patient treated with proton-based radiotherapy. The receptor source for this set is an elderly man with esophageal cancer.

The chain uses TRBV4-3 and TRBJ2-3; D might be TRBD2 (6 bases). The CDR3 loop spans 16 amino acids. Germline CDR1 reads LGHNA; CDR2 reads YSLEER. V was shortened by 4 bases and J by 4 bases, with 18 bases between the two germline ends. The DNA for the CDR3 is TGCGCCAGCAGCCCCGACTATGGAGGGAAAGCAGATACGCAGTATTTT. Amino acids: CASSPDYGGKADTQYF.

The V call is TRBV5-1, the J call TRBJ2-5, with D unclear. Germline assignment: CDR1 SGHRS and CDR2 YFSETQ. Trimming stripped 1 base from V and 5 bases from J, with 9 bases between. The CDR3 runs 13 residues. CDR3 sequence reads: CASSLSLRETQYF. CDR3 in DNA: TGCGCCAGCAGCTTGTCCTTAAGGGAGACCCAGTACTTC.